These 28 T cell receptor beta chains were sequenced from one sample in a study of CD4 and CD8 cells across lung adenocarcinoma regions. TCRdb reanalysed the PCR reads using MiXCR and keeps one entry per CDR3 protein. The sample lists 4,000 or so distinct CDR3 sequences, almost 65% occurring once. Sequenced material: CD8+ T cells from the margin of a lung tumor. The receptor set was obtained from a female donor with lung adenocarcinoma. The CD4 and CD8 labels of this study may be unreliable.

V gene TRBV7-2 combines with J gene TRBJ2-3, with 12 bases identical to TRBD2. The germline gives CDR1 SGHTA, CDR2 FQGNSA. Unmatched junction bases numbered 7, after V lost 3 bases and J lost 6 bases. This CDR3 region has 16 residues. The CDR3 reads CASSFSGLAGGDTQYF. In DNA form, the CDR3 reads TGTGCCAGCAGCTTTTCCGGGCTAGCGGGGGGGGATACGCAGTATTTT. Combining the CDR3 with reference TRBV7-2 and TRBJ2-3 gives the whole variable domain GAGVSQSPSNKVTEKGKDVELRCDPISGHTALYWYRQSLGQGLEFLIYFQGNSAPDKSGLPSDRFSAERTGGSVSTLTIQRTQQEDSAVYLCASSFSGLAGGDTQYFGPGTRLTVL.

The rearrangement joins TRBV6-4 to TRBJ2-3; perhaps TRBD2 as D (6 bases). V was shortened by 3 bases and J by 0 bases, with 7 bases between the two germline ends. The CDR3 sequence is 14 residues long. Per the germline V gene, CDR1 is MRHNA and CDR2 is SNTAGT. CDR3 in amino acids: CASSEGTSTDTQYF. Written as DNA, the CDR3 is TGTGCCAGCAGTGAGGGGACTAGCACAGATACGCAGTATTTT.

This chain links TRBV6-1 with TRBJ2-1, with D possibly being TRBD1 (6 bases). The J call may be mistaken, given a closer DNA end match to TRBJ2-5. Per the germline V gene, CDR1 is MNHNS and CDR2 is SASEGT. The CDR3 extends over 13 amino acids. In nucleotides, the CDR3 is TGTGCCAGCAGTGGGGGCACAGGGCGGACCCAGTACTTC. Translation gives CASSGGTGRTQYF.

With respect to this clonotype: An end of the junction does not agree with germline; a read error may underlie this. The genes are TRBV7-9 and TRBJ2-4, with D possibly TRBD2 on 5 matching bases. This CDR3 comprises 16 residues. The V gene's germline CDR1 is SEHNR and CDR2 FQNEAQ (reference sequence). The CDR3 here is CASSVPGLGGKNMQYF. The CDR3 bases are TGTGCCAGCAGCGTCCCGGGGTTAGGAGGAAAAAACATGCAGTACTTC. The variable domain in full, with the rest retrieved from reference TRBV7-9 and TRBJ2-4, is DTGVSQNPRHKITKRGQNVTFRCDPISEHNRLYWYRQTLGQGPEFLTYFQNEAQLEKSRLLSDRFSAERPKGSFSTLEIQRTEQGDSAMYLCASSVPGLGGKNMQYFGAGTRLSVL.

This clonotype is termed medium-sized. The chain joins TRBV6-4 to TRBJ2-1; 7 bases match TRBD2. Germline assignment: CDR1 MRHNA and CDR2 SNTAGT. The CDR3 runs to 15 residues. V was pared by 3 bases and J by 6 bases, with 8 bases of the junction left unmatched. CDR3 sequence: CASSETGGETNEQFF. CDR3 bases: TGTGCCAGCAGTGAGACGGGAGGAGAAACCAATGAGCAGTTCTTC.

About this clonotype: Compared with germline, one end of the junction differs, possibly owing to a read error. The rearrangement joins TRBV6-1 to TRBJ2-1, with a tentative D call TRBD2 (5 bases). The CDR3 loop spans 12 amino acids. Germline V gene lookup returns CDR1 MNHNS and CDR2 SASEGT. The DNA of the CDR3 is TGTGCCAGCCGTAAAATAGCGAATGCGCAGTTCTTT. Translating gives CASRKIANAQFF.

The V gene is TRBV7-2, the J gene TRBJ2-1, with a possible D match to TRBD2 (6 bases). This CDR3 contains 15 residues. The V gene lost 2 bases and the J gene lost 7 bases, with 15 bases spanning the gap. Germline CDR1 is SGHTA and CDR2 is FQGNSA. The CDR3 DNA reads TGTGCCAGCAGCTTAATGCCCGGAGGGTATAATGAGCAGTTCTTC. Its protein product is CASSLMPGGYNEQFF.

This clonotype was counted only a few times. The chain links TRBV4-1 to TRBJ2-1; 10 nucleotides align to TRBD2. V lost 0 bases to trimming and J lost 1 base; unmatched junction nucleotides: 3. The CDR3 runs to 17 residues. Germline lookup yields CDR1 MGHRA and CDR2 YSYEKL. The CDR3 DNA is TGCGCCAGCAGCCAAGAATCTAGCGGGGGATCCTACAATGAGCAGTTCTTC. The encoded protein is CASSQESSGGSYNEQFF.

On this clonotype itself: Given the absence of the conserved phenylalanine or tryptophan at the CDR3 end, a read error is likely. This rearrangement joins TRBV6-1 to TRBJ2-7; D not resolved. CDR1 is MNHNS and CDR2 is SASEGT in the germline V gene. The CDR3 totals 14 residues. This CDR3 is CASSEGDKAYEQYI. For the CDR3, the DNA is TGTGCCAGCAGCGAAGGAGATAAAGCCTACGAGCAGTACATC.

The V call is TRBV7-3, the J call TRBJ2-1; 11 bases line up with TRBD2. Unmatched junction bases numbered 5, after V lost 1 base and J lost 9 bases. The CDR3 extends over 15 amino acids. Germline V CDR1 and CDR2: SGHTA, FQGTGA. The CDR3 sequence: CASSLIAGGQSEQFF. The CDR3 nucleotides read TGTGCCAGCAGCTTAATAGCGGGGGGGCAGAGTGAGCAGTTCTTC.

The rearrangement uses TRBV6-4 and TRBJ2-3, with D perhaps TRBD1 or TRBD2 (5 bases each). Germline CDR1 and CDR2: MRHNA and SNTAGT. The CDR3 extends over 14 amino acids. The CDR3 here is CAGRRGGDTETQYF. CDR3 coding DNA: TGTGCGGGCAGACGGGGCGGTGACACGGAGACGCAGTATTTT.

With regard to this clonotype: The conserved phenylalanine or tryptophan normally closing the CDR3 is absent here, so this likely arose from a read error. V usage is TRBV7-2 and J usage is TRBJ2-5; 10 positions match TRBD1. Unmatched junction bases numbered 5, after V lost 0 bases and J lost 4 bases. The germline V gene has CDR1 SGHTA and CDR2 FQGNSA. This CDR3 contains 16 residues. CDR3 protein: CASSLAGGQGRETQYL. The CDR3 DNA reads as TGTGCCAGCAGCTTAGCGGGGGGACAGGGGCGAGAGACCCAGTACTTA.

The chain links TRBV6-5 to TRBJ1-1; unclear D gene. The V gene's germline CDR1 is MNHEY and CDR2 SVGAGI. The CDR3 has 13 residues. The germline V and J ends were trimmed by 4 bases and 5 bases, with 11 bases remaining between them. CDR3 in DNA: TGTGCCAGCAGTTGGGCACCTTTAACTGAAGCTTTCTTT. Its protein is CASSWAPLTEAFF.

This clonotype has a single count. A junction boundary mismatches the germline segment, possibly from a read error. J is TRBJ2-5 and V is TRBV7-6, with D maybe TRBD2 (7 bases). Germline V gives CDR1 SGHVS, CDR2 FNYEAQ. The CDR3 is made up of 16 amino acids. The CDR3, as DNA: TGTGCCAGCGGGGGGGGAGGGGGGCGCGACCAAGAGACCCAGTACTTT. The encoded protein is CASGGGGGRDQETQYF. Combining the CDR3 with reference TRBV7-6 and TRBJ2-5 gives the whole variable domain GAGVSQSPRYKVTKRGQDVALRCDPISGHVSLYWYRQALGQGPEFLTYFNYEAQQDKSGLPNDRFSAERPEGSISTLTIQRTEQRDSAMYRCASGGGGGRDQETQYFGPGTRLLVL.

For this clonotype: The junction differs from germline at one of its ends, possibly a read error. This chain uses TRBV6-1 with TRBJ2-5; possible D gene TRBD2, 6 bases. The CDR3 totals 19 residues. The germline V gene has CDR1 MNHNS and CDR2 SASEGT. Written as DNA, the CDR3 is TGTGCCAGCAGGTCCGCCCCGGTGGGCGGGGAACGTGACCAAGAGACGCAGTACTTC. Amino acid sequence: CASRSAPVGGERDQETQYF.

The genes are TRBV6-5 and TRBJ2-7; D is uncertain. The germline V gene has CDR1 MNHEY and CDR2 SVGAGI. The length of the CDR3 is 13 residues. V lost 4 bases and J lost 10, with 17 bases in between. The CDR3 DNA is TGTGCCAGCAGTTCGACGGCTATGCCGAGCCAGTACTTC. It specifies CASSSTAMPSQYF.

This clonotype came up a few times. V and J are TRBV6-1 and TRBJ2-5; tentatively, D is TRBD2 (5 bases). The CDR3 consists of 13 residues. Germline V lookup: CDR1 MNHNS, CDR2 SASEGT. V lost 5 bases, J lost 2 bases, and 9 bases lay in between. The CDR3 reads CASSPPGQETQYF. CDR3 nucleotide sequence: TGTGCCAGCAGTCCCCCGGGACAAGAGACCCAGTACTTC.

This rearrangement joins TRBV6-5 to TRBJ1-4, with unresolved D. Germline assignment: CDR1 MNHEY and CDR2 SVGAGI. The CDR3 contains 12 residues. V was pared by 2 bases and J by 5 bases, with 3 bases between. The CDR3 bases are TGTGCCAGCAGTTACAGGAATGAAAAACTGTTTTTT. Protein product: CASSYRNEKLFF.

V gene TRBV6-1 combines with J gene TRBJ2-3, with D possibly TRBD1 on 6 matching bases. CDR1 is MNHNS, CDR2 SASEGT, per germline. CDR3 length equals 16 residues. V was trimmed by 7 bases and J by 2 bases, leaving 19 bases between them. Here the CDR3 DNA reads TGTGCCAGCACCTCCCCTAGGGGGATCGTCACAGATACGCAGTATTTT. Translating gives CASTSPRGIVTDTQYF.

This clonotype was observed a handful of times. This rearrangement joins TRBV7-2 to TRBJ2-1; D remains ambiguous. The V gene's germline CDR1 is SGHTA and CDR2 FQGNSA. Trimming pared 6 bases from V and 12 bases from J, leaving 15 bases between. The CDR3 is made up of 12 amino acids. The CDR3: CASSSYGGGQFF. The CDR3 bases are TGTGCCAGCAGTTCTTACGGCGGCGGGCAGTTCTTC.

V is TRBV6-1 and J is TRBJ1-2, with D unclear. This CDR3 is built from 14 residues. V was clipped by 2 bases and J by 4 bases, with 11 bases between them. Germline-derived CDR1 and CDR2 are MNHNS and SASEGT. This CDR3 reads CASSEISPPYGYTF. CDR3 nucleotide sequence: TGTGCCAGCAGTGAAATCAGTCCGCCCTATGGCTACACCTTC.

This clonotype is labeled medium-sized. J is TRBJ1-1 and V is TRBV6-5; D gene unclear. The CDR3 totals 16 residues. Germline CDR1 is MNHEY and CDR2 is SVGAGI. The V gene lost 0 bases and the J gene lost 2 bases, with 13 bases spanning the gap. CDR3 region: CASSYSIRGINTEAFF. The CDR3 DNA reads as TGTGCCAGCAGTTACTCGATTCGAGGAATTAACACTGAAGCTTTCTTT.

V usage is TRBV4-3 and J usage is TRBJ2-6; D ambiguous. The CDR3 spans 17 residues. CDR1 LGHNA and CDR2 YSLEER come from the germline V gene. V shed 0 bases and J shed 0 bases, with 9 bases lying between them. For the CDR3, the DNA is TGCGCCAGCAGCCAAGATCGAACTCTCTCTGGGGCCAACGTCCTGACTTTC. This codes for CASSQDRTLSGANVLTF.

The CDR3 protein is CASRGLAGYDNEQFF. CDR3 DNA sequence: TGTGCCAGCAGGGGACTAGCGGGGTACGACAATGAGCAGTTCTTC. This chain connects TRBV6-1 to TRBJ2-1, with 13 bases matching TRBD2. J lost 5 bases, V lost 6 bases, and 4 bases had no gene match. Looked up from germline, CDR1 is MNHNS and CDR2 is SASEGT. The CDR3 sequence is 15 residues long.

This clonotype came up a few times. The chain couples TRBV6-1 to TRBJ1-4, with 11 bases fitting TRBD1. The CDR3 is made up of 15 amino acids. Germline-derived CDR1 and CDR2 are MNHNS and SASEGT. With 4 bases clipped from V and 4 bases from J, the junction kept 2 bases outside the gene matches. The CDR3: CASSGTGGGNEKLFF. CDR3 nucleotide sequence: TGTGCCAGCAGTGGGACAGGGGGCGGTAATGAAAAACTGTTTTTT.

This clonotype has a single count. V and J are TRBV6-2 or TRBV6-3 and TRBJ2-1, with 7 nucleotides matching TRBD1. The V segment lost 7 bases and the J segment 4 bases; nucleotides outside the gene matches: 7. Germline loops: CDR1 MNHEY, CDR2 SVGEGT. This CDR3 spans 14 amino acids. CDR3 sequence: CASTGTVFYNEQFF. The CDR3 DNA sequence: TGTGCCAGCACGGGGACAGTTTTTTACAATGAGCAGTTCTTC.

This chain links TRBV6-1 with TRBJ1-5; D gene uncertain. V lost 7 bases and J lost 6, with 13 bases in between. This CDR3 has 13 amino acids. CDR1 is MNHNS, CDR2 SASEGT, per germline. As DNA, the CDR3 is TGTGCCAGCATGGTAGGAGGTACTCAGCCCCAGCATTTT. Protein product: CASMVGGTQPQHF.

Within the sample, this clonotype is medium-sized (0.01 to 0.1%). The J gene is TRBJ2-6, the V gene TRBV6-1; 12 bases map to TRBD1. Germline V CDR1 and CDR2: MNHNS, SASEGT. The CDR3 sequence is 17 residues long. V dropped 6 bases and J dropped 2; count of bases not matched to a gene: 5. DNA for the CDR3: TGTGCCAGCAGCTCCGGGACAGGGGGCACTGGGGCCAACGTCCTGACTTTC. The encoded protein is CASSSGTGGTGANVLTF.